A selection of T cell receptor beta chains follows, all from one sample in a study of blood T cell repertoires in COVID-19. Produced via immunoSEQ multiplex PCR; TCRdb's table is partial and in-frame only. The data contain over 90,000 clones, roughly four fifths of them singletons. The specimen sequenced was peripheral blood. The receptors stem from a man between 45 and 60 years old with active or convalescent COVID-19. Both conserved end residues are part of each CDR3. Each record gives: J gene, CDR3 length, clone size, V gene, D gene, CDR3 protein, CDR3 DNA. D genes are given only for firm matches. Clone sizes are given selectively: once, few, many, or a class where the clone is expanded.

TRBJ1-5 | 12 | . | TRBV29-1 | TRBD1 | CSVAQTGQPQHF | TGCAGCGTTGCACAGACAGGGCAGCCCCAGCATTTT
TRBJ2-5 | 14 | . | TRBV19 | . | CASSIGDKQETQYF | TGTGCCAGTAGTATAGGGGACAAACAAGAGACCCAGTACTTC
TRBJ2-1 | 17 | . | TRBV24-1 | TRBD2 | CATSEWTSGGARNEQFF | TGTGCCACCAGTGAATGGACTAGCGGGGGGGCTCGGAATGAGCAGTTCTTC
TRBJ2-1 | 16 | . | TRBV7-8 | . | CASSIAASGSYNEQFF | TGTGCCAGCAGCATTGCTGCTAGTGGCTCCTACAATGAGCAGTTCTTC
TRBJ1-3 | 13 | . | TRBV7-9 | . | CASSLGQGNTIYF | TGTGCCAGCAGCTTAGGGCAAGGAAACACCATATATTTT
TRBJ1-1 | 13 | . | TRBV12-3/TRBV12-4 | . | CASSLVRGTEAFF | TGTGCCAGCAGTTTGGTAAGGGGCACTGAAGCTTTCTTT
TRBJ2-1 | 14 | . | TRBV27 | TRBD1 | CASSSWTGNNEQFF | TGTGCCAGCAGTTCCTGGACAGGCAACAATGAGCAGTTCTTC
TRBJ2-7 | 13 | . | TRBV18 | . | CASSPDSMGEQYF | TGTGCCAGCTCACCGGACTCTATGGGGGAGCAGTACTTC
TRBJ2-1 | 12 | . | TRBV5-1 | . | CASKWIGDEQFF | TGCGCCAGCAAATGGATCGGGGATGAGCAGTTCTTC
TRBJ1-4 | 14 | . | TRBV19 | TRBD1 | CASRPTGGREKLFF | TGTGCCAGTAGGCCGACAGGGGGTCGTGAAAAACTGTTTTTT
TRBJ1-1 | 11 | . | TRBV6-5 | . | CASTKNTEAFF | TGTGCCAGCACCAAGAACACTGAAGCTTTCTTT
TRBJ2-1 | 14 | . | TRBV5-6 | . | CASNQQGPANEQFF | TGTGCCAGCAACCAACAGGGTCCAGCAAATGAGCAGTTCTTC
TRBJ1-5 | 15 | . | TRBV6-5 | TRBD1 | CASSPGTGNNQPQHF | TGTGCCAGCAGTCCCGGGACAGGGAACAATCAGCCCCAGCATTTT
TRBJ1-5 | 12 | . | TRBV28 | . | CASSTGNQPQHF | TGTGCCAGCAGTACAGGGAACCAGCCCCAGCATTTT
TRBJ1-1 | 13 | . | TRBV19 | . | CASSIRTGAEAFF | TGTGCCAGTAGTATCAGGACTGGAGCTGAAGCTTTCTTT
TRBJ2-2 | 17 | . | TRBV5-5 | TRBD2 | CASSFGLAGANTGELFF | TGTGCCAGCAGCTTTGGGCTAGCGGGGGCGAACACCGGGGAGCTGTTTTTT
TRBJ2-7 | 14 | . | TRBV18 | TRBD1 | CASSRDRVVDEQYF | TGTGCCAGCTCCCGGGACAGGGTCGTAGACGAGCAGTACTTC
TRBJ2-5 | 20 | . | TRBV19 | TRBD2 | CASSIVGGKRPSTIQETQYF | TGTGCCAGTAGTATAGTGGGGGGGAAGAGACCTTCGACCATACAAGAGACCCAGTACTTC
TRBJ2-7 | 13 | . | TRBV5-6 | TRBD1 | CASSVGQDYEQYF | TGTGCCAGCAGCGTGGGACAGGACTACGAGCAGTACTTC
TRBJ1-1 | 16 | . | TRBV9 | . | CASSVEFTGLNTEAFF | TGTGCCAGCAGCGTAGAATTCACAGGGTTGAACACTGAAGCTTTCTTT
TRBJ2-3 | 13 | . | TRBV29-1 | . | CSVNGQRWDTQYF | TGCAGCGTCAACGGACAGAGATGGGATACGCAGTATTTT
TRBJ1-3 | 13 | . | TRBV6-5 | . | CASSYFSGNTIYF | TGTGCCAGCAGCTATTTCTCTGGAAACACCATATATTTT
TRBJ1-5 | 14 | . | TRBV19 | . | CASSDGRGTQPQHF | TGTGCCAGTAGCGATGGGAGGGGAACTCAGCCCCAGCATTTT
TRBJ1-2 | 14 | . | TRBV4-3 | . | CASSQDGQGYGYTF | TGCGCCAGCAGCCAAGATGGGCAGGGTTATGGCTACACCTTC
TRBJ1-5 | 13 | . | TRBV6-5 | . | CASRTGSNQPQHF | TGTGCCAGCAGGACAGGTAGCAATCAGCCCCAGCATTTT
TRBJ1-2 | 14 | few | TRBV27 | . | CASSLVPRGGGYTF | TGTGCCAGCAGTTTGGTCCCAAGAGGGGGAGGCTACACCTTC
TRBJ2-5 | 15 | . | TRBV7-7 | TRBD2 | CASSLVGGGQETQYF | TGTGCCAGCAGCTTAGTTGGCGGGGGACAAGAGACCCAGTACTTC
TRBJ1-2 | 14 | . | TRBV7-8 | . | CASSLKGLNYGYTF | TGTGCCAGCAGCTTAAAGGGACTGAACTATGGCTACACCTTC
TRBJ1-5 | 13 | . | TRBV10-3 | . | CAISQGPNQPQHF | TGTGCCATCAGTCAGGGGCCCAATCAGCCCCAGCATTTT
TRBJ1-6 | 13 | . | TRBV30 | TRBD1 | CACTGQGDSPLHF | TGTGCCTGCACGGGACAGGGAGATTCACCCCTCCACTTT
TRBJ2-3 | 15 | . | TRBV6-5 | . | CASSISGWGTDTQYF | TGTGCCAGCAGTATCTCGGGGTGGGGCACAGATACGCAGTATTTT
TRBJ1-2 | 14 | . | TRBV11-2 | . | CASSLDHSGYGYTF | TGTGCCAGCAGCTTAGATCACAGCGGCTATGGCTACACCTTC
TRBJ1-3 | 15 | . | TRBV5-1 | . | CASSLYGSSGNTIYF | TGCGCCAGCAGCTTGTATGGGAGTTCTGGAAACACCATATATTTT
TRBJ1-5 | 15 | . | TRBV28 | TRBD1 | CASSQTGGNNQPQHF | TGTGCCAGCAGTCAAACAGGGGGCAACAATCAGCCCCAGCATTTT
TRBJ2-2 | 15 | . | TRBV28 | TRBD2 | CASRLSGGATGELFF | TGTGCCAGCAGGCTTAGCGGGGGGGCAACCGGGGAGCTGTTTTTT
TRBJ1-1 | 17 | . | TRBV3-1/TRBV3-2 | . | CASSQDLGGALNTEAFF | TGTGCCAGCAGCCAAGATCTGGGCGGGGCTTTGAACACTGAAGCTTTCTTT
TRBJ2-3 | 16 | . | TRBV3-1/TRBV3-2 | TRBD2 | CASSPTSGGRSDTQYF | TGTGCCAGCAGCCCGACTAGCGGGGGGAGGTCAGATACGCAGTATTTT